The present TCR beta chain was sequenced within a study of T cells in Graves' hyperthyroidism and ophthalmopathy. General study findings and limits: Most expanded thyroid clonotypes above 0.001 also appeared in blood. From stable hyperthyroidism, ophthalmopathy was set apart by a 13 V-J model. Ophthalmopathy, as predicted by the model, came a median roughly 6.5 months after the prediction.

This clonotype was picked up many times. The antigen remains undetermined. The V gene's germline CDR1 is SGHDN and CDR2 FVKESK. CDR3 length equals 15 residues. Trimming took 3 bases from V and 6 from J; bases not matched to a gene: 7. TCR beta CDR3 regions were amplified from RNA transcripts. With the HTBI primer set, the TCR CDR3 went through a first round of RT-PCR. TCRdb analysed the multiplex PCR reads with MiXCR anew, one entry per CDR3 protein. Of 550,000 to 700,000 distinct CDR3 sequences listed, more than 45% were seen once; the top ten hold 19%. Exclusion of a patient resulted from uncontrolled infection, other autoimmune disease, pregnancy or lactation.

This TCR was recovered from an adult woman with Graves' disease, either hyperthyroidism or ophthalmopathy (not recorded which). The chain employs TRBV14 and TRBJ2-7; 11 bases map to TRBD2. The sequenced material came from peripheral blood or thyroid tissue (not recorded which). DNA of the CDR3: TGTGCCAGCAGCCATGGACTAGCGGGTCAACGCGAGCAGTACTTC. This encodes CASSHGLAGQREQYF.